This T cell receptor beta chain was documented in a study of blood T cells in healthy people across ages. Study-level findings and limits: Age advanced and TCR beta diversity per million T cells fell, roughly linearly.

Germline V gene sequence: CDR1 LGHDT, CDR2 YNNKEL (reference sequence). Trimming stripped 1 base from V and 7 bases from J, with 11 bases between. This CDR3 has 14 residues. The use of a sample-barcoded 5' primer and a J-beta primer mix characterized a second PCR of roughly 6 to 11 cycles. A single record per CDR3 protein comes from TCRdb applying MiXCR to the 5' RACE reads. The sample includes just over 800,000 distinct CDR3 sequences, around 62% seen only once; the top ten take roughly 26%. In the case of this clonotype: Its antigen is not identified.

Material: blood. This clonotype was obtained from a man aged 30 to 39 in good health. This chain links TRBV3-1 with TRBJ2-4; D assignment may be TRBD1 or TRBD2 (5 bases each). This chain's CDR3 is CASSQGGPQNIQYF. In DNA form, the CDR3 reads TGTGCCAGCAGCCAAGGGGGACCGCAGAACATTCAGTACTTC.